Listed below are T cell receptor beta chains from one sample, sequenced in a study of blood T cell repertoires in COVID-19. Sequencing used immunoSEQ multiplex PCR; TCRdb keeps in-frame clones, though not all of them. The profile covers about 140,000 clones, with about 80% appearing a single time and around 8% taken by the ten largest. Material: peripheral blood. These TCRs come from a human donor in a cohort sampled during active COVID-19. CDR3s include the opening cysteine and the closing phenylalanine or tryptophan. D genes are given only for firm matches. Size is stated for part of the rows, as once, few or many counts, or as a class when the clone is expanded.

CDR3 protein | CDR3 DNA | V gene | clone size | D gene | J gene
CSAGLAGGTTDTQYF | TGCAGCGCTGGACTAGCGGGGGGAACCACAGATACGCAGTATTTT | TRBV29-1 | once | TRBD2 | TRBJ2-3
CASSVGRRGLQETQYF | TGTGCCAGCAGCGTAGGACGGAGGGGCCTCCAAGAGACCCAGTACTTC | TRBV9 | NA | NA | TRBJ2-5
CASSTSWSRSYNSPLHF | TGTGCCAGTAGTACTTCTTGGAGTCGCTCCTATAATTCACCCCTCCACTTT | TRBV19 | NA | NA | TRBJ1-6
CASRRGGGNTEAFF | TGTGCCAGCAGACGGGGGGGCGGAAACACTGAAGCTTTCTTT | TRBV3-1/TRBV3-2 | NA | NA | TRBJ1-1
CASSRGNQWNTEAFF | TGTGCCAGCTCGCGCGGGAACCAATGGAACACTGAAGCTTTCTTT | TRBV18 | NA | NA | TRBJ1-1
CASSGGQGSTEAFF | TGCGCCAGCAGCGGAGGACAGGGAAGCACTGAAGCTTTCTTT | TRBV5-1 | NA | TRBD1 | TRBJ1-1
CASSPRQGPRNYGYTF | TGTGCCAGCAGCCCAAGACAGGGGCCTCGGAACTATGGCTACACCTTC | TRBV7-8 | NA | TRBD1 | TRBJ1-2
CASSSRPYRGLDQPQHF | TGCGCCAGCAGCTCGAGACCCTACCGGGGTTTGGACCAGCCCCAGCATTTT | TRBV4-1 | NA | NA | TRBJ1-5
CASSLPGYYGYTF | TGTGCCAGCAGTTTACCAGGGTACTATGGCTACACCTTC | TRBV12-3/TRBV12-4 | once | NA | TRBJ1-2
CASSSFLTGANEQFF | TGCGCCAGCAGCTCCTTCCTAACAGGGGCCAATGAGCAGTTCTTC | TRBV5-1 | NA | TRBD1 | TRBJ2-1
CASSSTQASGNTIYF | TGTGCCAGCAGCTCGACACAAGCCTCTGGAAACACCATATATTTT | TRBV6-5 | few | NA | TRBJ1-3
CASSPPGQGGYEQYF | TGTGCCAGCAGCCCTCCGGGACAGGGAGGCTACGAGCAGTACTTC | TRBV5-4 | NA | TRBD1 | TRBJ2-7
CASSALSGQGDTSGNTIYF | TGTGCCAGCAGTGCCCTATCCGGACAGGGAGATACCTCTGGAAACACCATATATTTT | TRBV6-1 | NA | TRBD1 | TRBJ1-3
CAISESSDRNTEAFF | TGTGCCATCAGTGAGTCATCCGACAGGAACACTGAAGCTTTCTTT | TRBV10-3 | NA | NA | TRBJ1-1
CASSLTRNEAFF | TGCGCCAGCAGCTTGACTCGAAATGAAGCTTTCTTT | TRBV5-1 | NA | NA | TRBJ1-1
CASWGPSGELFF | TGTGCCAGCTGGGGGCCGAGCGGGGAGCTGTTTTTT | TRBV6-5 | few | NA | TRBJ2-2
CASSLAGGETQYF | TGTGCCAGCAGCTTGGCGGGAGGAGAGACCCAGTACTTC | TRBV7-9 | NA | TRBD2 | TRBJ2-5
CASSKGQGATGYTF | TGTGCCAGTAGTAAGGGACAGGGGGCGACCGGCTACACCTTC | TRBV19 | NA | TRBD1 | TRBJ1-2
CASSIRDRGAGQPQHF | TGTGCCAGTAGTATCCGGGACAGGGGGGCGGGTCAGCCCCAGCATTTT | TRBV19 | NA | TRBD1 | TRBJ1-5
CASSTPSGGVNNEQFF | TGTGCCAGTAGTACCCCGAGCGGGGGAGTCAACAATGAGCAGTTCTTC | TRBV19 | NA | TRBD2 | TRBJ2-1
CASSQDGQSLLYEQYF | TGTGCCAGCAGCCAAGATGGGCAGAGCCTCCTCTACGAGCAGTACTTC | TRBV4-2 | NA | NA | TRBJ2-7
CATSPGTGNTGELFF | TGTGCCACCAGTCCCGGGACAGGGAACACCGGGGAGCTGTTTTTT | TRBV24-1 | NA | TRBD1 | TRBJ2-2
CASSYRDREANVLTF | TGTGCCAGCAGCTATCGAGACAGGGAGGCCAACGTCCTGACTTTC | TRBV5-4 | NA | TRBD1 | TRBJ2-6
CASSAQGAGNEKLFF | TGTGCCAGCAGCGCCCAGGGGGCCGGTAATGAAAAACTGTTTTTT | TRBV7-9 | once | TRBD1 | TRBJ1-4
CASSDRGQFNQPQHF | TGTGCCAGCAGTGATAGGGGGCAATTTAATCAGCCCCAGCATTTT | TRBV3-1/TRBV3-2 | NA | TRBD1 | TRBJ1-5
CATGTGANYGYTF | TGTGCCACCGGGACAGGGGCTAACTATGGCTACACCTTC | TRBV10-3 | NA | TRBD1 | TRBJ1-2
CSASIAGGLTDTQYF | TGCAGTGCTAGTATTGCCGGGGGGCTCACAGATACGCAGTATTTT | TRBV20-1 | NA | NA | TRBJ2-3
CASSLAAGGGTDTQYF | TGTGCCAGCAGCTTGGCGGCCGGGGGAGGTACAGATACGCAGTATTTT | TRBV5-4 | NA | NA | TRBJ2-3
CASSYSGGSSYEQYF | TGTGCCAGCAGTTACTCCGGGGGGTCCTCCTACGAGCAGTACTTC | TRBV6-5 | NA | TRBD2 | TRBJ2-7
CASSLEYRLGRDYEQYF | TGCGCCAGCAGCTTGGAGTATCGGCTAGGCAGGGACTACGAGCAGTACTTC | TRBV5-1 | NA | NA | TRBJ2-7
CASLQGDNTEAFF | TGTGCCAGCTTGCAGGGCGATAACACTGAAGCTTTCTTT | TRBV6-5 | NA | NA | TRBJ1-1
CASSPPGGRTDTQYF | TGTGCCAGCTCACCCCCGGGGGGGAGGACAGATACGCAGTATTTT | TRBV18 | NA | TRBD2 | TRBJ2-3
CASTSPRGRFEQYF | TGTGCCAGCACCTCTCCGAGGGGGCGCTTCGAGCAGTACTTC | TRBV2 | NA | TRBD1 | TRBJ2-7
CASRESVGLEEFF | TGCGCCAGCAGGGAGTCCGTGGGACTAGAAGAGTTCTTC | TRBV5-1 | once | TRBD2 | TRBJ2-1
CASRRMYSNQPQHF | TGTGCCAGCAGGCGGATGTATAGCAATCAGCCCCAGCATTTT | TRBV5-6 | NA | NA | TRBJ1-5
CASSQAQYNEQFF | TGTGCCAGCAGCCAAGCACAGTACAATGAGCAGTTCTTC | TRBV14 | NA | NA | TRBJ2-1
CASSLRTGSTGELFF | TGTGCCAGCAGCTTGAGGACAGGGTCCACCGGGGAGCTGTTTTTT | TRBV7-2 | NA | TRBD1 | TRBJ2-2
CASSQVRQGRSPLHF | TGTGCCAGCAGTCAGGTTAGACAGGGGAGATCACCCCTCCACTTT | TRBV6-5 | NA | TRBD1 | TRBJ1-6
CASSQVGGPIQSGEQFF | TGTGCCAGCAGCCAAGTTGGAGGCCCGATACAATCGGGTGAGCAGTTCTTC | TRBV4-2 | NA | NA | TRBJ2-1
CASSPLKRTADSPLHF | TGTGCCAGCAGCCCCCTCAAACGGACAGCTGATTCACCCCTCCACTTT | TRBV2 | NA | NA | TRBJ1-6
CASSHSTGPYEQYF | TGCGCCAGCAGCCATTCGACAGGCCCCTACGAGCAGTACTTC | TRBV4-1 | NA | NA | TRBJ2-7
CASSLGSQVNTEAFF | TGTGCCAGCAGCTTGGGTTCACAGGTTAACACTGAAGCTTTCTTT | TRBV5-4 | NA | NA | TRBJ1-1
CASSQEERGGSEQFF | TGCGCCAGCAGCCAAGAGGAGCGGGGGGGATCTGAGCAGTTCTTC | TRBV4-1 | NA | TRBD2 | TRBJ2-1
CASGSPGTSGGREQFF | TGTGCTAGTGGTTCCCCCGGGACTAGCGGGGGCCGTGAGCAGTTCTTC | TRBV12-5 | NA | TRBD2 | TRBJ2-1
CASSLSGPNNEQFF | TGTGCCAGCAGCCTCAGCGGGCCAAACAATGAGCAGTTCTTC | TRBV11-3 | NA | NA | TRBJ2-1
CASSLPGRTEAFF | TGTGCCAGCAGTTTGCCAGGGCGCACTGAAGCTTTCTTT | TRBV27 | NA | NA | TRBJ1-1